Following are 2 T cell receptor beta chains from one sample sequenced in a study of blood T cell repertoires in COVID-19. The data were produced by immunoSEQ multiplex PCR, yet TCRdb's version contains in-frame clones alone and is incomplete. The sample contains about 210,000 clones, around 80% of which appear only once. Sequencing input: peripheral blood. Every receptor here comes from a woman in her forties with acute or convalescent COVID-19.

The rearrangement links TRBV2 to TRBJ1-6; 9 bases line up with TRBD1. V lost 7 bases and J lost 5; bases outside the gene matches: 3. From germline, CDR1 is SNHLY and CDR2 FYNNEI. CDR3 length: 14 residues. The CDR3 sequence is CASKGTGNNSPLHF. CDR3 DNA: TGTGCCAGCAAAGGGACAGGGAATAATTCACCCCTCCACTTT.

This clone has just a few counts. J is TRBJ2-4 and V is TRBV10-3; TRBD1 aligns across 11 bases. The J segment lost 0 bases and the V segment lost 6 bases, leaving 4 bases of the junction unmatched. The CDR3 runs to 16 residues. Germline V gives CDR1 ENHRY, CDR2 SYGVKD. CDR3 sequence (DNA): TGTGCCATCAGCCGGACAGGGGGCGAAGCCAAAAACATTCAGTACTTC. It specifies CAISRTGGEAKNIQYF.